The entry that follows covers one T cell receptor beta chain sequence. CDR1 and CDR2 from the germline V gene are SGHNT and YYREEE (reference sequence). The CDR3 length is 15 residues. The ends were cut back, 4 bases at V and 2 bases at J, with 10 bases in the middle. The sample belongs to a study of T cell changes during pregnancy in multiple sclerosis. TCRdb's table, derived via immunoSEQ multiplex PCR, lists solely in-frame clones and lacks some. The sample carries 76,000 or so clones, around 93% recorded once. The sequencing here drew on peripheral blood, taken in the second trimester of pregnancy. The TCR was taken from a female donor in good health, enrolled as a control in a pregnancy study. This sequence joins TRBV5-4 and TRBJ1-6, with D perhaps TRBD1 (6 bases). DNA for the CDR3: TGTGCCAGCAGCCTTACAGGGACCTATAATTCACCCCTCCACTTT. Protein sequence: CASSLTGTYNSPLHF.